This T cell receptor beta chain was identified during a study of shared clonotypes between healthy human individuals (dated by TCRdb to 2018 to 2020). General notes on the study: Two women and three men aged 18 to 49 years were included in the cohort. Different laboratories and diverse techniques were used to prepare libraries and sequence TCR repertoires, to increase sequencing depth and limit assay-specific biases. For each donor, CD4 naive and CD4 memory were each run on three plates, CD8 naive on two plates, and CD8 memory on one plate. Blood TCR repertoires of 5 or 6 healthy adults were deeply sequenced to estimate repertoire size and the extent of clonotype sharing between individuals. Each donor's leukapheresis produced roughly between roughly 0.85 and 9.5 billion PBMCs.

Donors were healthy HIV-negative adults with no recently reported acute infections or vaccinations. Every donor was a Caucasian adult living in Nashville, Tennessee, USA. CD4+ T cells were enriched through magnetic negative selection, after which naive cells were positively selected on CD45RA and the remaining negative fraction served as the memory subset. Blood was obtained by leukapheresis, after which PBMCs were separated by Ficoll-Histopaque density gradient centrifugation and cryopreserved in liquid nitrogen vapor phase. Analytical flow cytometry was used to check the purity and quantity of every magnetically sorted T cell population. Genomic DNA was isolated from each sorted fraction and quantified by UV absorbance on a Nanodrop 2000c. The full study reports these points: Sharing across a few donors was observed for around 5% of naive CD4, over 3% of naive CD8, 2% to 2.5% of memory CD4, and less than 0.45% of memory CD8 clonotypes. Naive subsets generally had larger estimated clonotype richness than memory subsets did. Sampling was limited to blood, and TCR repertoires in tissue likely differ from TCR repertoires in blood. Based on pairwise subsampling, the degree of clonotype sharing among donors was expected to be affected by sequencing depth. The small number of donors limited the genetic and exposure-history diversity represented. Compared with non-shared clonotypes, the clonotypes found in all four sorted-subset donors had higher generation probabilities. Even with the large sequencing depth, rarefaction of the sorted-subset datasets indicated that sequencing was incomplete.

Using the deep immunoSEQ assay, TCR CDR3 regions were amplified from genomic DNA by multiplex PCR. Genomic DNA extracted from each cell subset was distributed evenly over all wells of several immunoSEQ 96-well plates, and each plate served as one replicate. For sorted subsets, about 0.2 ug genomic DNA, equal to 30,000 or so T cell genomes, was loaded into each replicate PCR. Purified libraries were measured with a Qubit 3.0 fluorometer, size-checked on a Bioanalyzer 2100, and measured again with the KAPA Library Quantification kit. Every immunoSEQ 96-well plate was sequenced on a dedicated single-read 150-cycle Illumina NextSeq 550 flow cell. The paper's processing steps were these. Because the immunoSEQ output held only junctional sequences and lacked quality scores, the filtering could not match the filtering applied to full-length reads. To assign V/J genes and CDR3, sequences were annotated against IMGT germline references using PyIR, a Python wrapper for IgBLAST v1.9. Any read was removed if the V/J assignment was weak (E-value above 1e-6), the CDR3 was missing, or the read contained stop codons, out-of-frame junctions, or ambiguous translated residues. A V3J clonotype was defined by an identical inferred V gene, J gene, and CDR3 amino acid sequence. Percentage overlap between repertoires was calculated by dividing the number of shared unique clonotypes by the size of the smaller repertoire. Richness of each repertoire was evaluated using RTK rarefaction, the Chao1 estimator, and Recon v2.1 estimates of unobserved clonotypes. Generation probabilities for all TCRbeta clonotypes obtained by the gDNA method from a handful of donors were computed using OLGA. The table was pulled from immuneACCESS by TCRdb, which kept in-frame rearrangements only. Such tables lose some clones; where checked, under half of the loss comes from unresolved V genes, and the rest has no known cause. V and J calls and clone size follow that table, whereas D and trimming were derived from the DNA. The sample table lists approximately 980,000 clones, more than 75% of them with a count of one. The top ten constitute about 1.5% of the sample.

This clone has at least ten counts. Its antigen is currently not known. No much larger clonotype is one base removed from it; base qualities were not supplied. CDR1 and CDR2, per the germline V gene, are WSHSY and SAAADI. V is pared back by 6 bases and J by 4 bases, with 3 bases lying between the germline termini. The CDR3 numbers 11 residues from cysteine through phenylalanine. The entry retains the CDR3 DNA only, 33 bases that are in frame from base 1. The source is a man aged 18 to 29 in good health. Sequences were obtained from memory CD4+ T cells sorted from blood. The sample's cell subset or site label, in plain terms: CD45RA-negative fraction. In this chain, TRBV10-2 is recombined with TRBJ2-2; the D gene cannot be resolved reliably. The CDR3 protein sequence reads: CASSITGELFF. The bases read TGCGCCAGCAGCATCACCGGGGAGCTGTTTTTT.